This TCR beta chain was sequenced during a study of beta chain features in type 1 diabetes. As every portion of the isolated RNA was reverse transcribed, the sequencing read expressed TCRB transcripts. The assay was immunoSEQ multiplex PCR, and TCRdb's table has in-frame clones only and misses some. The sample lists 150,000 to 180,000 clones, around 8.5% occurring once. V lost 5 bases, J lost 6 bases, and 6 bases stayed unmatched. The length of the CDR3 is 16 residues. Per the germline V gene, CDR1 is MNHEY and CDR2 is SMNVEV (reference sequence). Via CD45RO/CCR7/CD25/CD127/CD95/CD27, cells of the CD4+ naive, central memory, regulatory and stem cell-like memory subsets were sorted. This clone has only a few counts.

This chain joins TRBV27 and TRBJ2-2, with 13 bases matching TRBD2. This TCR was recovered from a young man in good health. The specimen was central memory CD4+ T cells from blood. The CDR3 sequence is CASSLRTSGSSGELFF. The DNA of the CDR3 is TGTGCCAGCAGTCTAAGGACTAGCGGGAGCTCCGGGGAGCTGTTTTTT.